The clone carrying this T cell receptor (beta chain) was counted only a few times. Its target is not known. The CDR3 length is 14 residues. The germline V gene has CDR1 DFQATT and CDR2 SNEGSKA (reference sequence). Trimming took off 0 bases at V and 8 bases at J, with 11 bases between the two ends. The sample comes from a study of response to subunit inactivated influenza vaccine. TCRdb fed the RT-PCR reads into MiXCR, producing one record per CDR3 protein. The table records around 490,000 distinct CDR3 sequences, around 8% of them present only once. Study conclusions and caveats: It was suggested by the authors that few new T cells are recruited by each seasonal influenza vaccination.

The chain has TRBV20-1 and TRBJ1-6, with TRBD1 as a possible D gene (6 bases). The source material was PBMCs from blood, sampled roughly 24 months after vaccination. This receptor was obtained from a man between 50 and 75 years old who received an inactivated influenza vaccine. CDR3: CSARDYRADSPLHF. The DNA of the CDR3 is TGCAGTGCTAGAGATTACAGGGCTGATTCACCCCTCCACTTT.